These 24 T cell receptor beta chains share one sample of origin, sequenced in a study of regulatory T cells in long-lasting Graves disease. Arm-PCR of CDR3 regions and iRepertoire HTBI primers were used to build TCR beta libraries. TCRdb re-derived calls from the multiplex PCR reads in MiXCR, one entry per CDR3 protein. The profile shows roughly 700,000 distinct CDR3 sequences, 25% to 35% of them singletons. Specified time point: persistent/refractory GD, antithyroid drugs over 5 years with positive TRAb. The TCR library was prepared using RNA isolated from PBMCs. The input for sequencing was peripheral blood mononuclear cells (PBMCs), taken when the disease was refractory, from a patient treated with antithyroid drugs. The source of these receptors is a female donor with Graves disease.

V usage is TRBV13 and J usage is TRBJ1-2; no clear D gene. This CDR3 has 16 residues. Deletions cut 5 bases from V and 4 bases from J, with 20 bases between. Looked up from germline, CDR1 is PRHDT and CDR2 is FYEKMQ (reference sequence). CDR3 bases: TGTGCCAGCAGCCCCAGACTGAACAAGGACCTCTATGGCTACACCTTC. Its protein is CASSPRLNKDLYGYTF.

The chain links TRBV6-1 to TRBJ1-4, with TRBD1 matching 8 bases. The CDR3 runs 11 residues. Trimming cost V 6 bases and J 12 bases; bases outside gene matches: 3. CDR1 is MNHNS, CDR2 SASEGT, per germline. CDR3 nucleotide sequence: TGTGCCAGCAGATCACAGGGGGAACTGTTTTTT. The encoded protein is CASRSQGELFF.

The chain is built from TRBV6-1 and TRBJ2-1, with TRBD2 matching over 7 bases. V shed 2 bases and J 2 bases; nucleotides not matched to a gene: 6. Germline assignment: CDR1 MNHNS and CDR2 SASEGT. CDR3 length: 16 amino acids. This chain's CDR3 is CASSESPRETYNEQFF. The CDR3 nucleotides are TGTGCCAGCAGTGAAAGTCCGCGGGAGACCTACAATGAGCAGTTCTTC.

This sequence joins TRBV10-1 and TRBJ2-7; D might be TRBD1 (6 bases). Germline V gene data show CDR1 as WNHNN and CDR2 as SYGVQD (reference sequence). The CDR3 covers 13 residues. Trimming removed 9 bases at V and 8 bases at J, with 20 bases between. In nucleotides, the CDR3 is TGCGCCAGTTCGGACAGACCCGACCTCCAGCAGTACTTC. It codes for CASSDRPDLQQYF.

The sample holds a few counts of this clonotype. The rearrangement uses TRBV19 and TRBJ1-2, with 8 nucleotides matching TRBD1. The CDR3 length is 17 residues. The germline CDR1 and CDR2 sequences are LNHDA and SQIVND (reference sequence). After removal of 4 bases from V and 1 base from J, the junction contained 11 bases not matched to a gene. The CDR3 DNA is TGTGCCAGTAGTAGGGGTTCCGGACAGGGAAGTAACTATGGCTACACCTTC. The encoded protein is CASSRGSGQGSNYGYTF.

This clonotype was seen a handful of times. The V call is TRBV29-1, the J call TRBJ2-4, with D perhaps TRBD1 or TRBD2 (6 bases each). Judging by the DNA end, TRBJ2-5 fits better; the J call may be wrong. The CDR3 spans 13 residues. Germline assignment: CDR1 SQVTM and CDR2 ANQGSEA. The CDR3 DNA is TGCAGCGTTGAAGATGGGGGGCGCGGGACCCAGTACTTC. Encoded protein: CSVEDGGRGTQYF.

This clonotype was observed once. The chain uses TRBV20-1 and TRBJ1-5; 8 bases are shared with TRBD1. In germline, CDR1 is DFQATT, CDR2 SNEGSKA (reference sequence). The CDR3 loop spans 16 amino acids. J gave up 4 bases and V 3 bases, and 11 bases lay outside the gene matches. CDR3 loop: CSASPEDRVGNQPQHF. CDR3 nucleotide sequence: TGCAGTGCTAGTCCAGAGGACAGGGTGGGAAATCAGCCCCAGCATTTT.

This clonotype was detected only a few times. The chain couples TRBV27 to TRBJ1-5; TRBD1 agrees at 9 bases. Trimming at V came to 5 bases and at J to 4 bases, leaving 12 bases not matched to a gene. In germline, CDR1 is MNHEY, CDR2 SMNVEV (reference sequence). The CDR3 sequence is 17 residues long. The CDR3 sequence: CASSPPPGTGPNQPQHF. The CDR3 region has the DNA TGTGCCAGCAGTCCACCCCCCGGGACAGGGCCGAATCAGCCCCAGCATTTT.

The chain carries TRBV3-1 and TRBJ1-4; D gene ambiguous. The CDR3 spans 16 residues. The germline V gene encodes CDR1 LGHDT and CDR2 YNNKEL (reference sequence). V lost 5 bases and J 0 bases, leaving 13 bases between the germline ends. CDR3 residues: CASSFRKLTTNEKLFF. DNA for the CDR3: TGTGCCAGCAGCTTCCGCAAGTTGACAACTAATGAAAAACTGTTTTTT.

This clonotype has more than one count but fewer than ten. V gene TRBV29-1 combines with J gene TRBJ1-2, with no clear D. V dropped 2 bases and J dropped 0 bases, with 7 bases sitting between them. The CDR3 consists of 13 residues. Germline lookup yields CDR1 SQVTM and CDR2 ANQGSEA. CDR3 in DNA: TGCAGCGTTGAAACGACACCTAACTATGGCTACACCTTC. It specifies CSVETTPNYGYTF.

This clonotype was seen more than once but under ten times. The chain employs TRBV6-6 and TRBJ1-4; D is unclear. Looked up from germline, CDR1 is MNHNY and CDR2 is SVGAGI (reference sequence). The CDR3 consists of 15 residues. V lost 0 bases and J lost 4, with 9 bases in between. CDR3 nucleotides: TGTGCCAGCAGTTACTCGATATCCTTTAATGAAAAACTGTTTTTT. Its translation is CASSYSISFNEKLFF.

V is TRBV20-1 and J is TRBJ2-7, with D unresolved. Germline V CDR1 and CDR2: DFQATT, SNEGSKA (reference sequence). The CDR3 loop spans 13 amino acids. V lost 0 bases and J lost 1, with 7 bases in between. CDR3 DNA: TGCAGTGCTAGAGACGGACGGTCCTACGAGCAGTACTTC. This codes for CSARDGRSYEQYF.

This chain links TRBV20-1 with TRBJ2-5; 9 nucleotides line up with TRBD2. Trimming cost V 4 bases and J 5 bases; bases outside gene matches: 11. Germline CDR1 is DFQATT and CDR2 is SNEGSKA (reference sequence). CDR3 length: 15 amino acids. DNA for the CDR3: TGCAGTGCTACTCCCCTTAGCGGGAGAGTGGAGACCCAGTACTTC. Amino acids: CSATPLSGRVETQYF.

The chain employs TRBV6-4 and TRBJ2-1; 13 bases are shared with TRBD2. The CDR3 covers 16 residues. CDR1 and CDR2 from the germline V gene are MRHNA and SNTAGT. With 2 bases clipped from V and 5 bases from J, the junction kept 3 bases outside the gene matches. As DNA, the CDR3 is TGTGCCAGCAGTGACGAGGGGACTAGCGGGGACAATGAGCAGTTCTTC. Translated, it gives CASSDEGTSGDNEQFF.

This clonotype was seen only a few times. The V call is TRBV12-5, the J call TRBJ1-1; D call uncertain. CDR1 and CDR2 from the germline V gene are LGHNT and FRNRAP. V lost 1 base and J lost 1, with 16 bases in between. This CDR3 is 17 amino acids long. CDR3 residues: CASGLDQGLPSNTEAFF. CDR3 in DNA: TGTGCTAGTGGTTTGGACCAAGGACTGCCCTCGAACACTGAAGCTTTCTTT.

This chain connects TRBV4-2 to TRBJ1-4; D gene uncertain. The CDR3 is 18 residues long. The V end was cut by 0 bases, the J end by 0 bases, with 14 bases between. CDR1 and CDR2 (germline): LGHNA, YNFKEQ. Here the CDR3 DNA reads TGTGCCAGCAGCCAAGATTTTGTGGCCATAGCAACTAATGAAAAACTGTTTTTT. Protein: CASSQDFVAIATNEKLFF.

DNA of the CDR3: TGTGCCAGTAGTACGCAGGGCGGGAGAGAAGAGACCCAGTACTTC. Encoded protein: CASSTQGGREETQYF. The genes are TRBV19 and TRBJ2-5; 7 bases fit TRBD2. CDR1 and CDR2 (germline): LNHDA, SQIVND (reference sequence). Trimming took 4 bases from V and 3 from J; bases not matched to a gene: 8. The CDR3 is 15 residues long.

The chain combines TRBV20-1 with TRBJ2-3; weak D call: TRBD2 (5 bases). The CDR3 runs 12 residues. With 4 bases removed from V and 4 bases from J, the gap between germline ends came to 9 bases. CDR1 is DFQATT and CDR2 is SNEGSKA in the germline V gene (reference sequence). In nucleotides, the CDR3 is TGCAGTGCTACCGGGGTTCCAGATACGCAGTATTTT. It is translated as CSATGVPDTQYF.

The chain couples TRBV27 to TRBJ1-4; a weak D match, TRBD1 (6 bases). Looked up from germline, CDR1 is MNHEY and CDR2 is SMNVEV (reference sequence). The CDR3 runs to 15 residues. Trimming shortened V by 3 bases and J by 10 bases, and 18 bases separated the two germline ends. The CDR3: CASSFLPPEDRKLFF. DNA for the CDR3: TGTGCCAGCAGTTTCCTCCCGCCCGAGGACAGAAAACTGTTTTTT.

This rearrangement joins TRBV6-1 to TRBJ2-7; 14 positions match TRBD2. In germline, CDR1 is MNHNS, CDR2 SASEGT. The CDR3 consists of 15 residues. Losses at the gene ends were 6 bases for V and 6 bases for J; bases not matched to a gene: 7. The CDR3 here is CASSPRLAGGGEQYF. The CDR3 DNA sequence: TGTGCCAGCAGCCCGCGACTAGCGGGAGGGGGCGAGCAGTACTTC.

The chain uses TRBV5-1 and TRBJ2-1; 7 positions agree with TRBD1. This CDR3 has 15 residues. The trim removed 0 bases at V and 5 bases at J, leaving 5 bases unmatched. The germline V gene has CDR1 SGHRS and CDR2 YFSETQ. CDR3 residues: CASSLEQGKNNEQFF. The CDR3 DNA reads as TGCGCCAGCAGCTTGGAACAGGGGAAAAACAATGAGCAGTTCTTC.

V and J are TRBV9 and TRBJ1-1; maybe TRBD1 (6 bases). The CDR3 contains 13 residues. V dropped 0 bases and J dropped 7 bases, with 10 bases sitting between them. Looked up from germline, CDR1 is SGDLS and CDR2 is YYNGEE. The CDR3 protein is CASSVDWTDEAFF. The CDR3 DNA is TGTGCCAGCAGCGTAGATTGGACAGATGAAGCTTTCTTT.

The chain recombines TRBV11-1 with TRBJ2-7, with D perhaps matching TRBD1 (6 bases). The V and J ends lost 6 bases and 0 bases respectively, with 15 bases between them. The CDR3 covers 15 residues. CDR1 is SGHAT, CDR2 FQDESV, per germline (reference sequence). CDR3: CASSPGTLSSYEQYF. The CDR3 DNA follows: TGTGCCAGCAGTCCCGGGACACTCTCCTCCTACGAGCAGTACTTC.

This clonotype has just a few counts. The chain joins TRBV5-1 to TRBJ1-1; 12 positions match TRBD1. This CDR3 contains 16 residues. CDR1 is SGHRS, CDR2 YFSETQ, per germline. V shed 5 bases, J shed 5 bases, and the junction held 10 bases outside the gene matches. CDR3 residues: CASRRTGTGGETEAFF. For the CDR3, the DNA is TGCGCCAGCAGGCGAACCGGGACAGGGGGCGAAACTGAAGCTTTCTTT. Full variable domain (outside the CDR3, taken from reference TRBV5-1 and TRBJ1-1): KAGVTQTPRYLIKTRGQQVTLSCSPISGHRSVSWYQQTPGQGLQFLFEYFSETQRNKGNFPGRFSGRQFSNSRSEMNVSTLELGDSALYLCASRRTGTGGETEAFFGQGTRLTVV.